This TCR beta chain was sequenced during a study of vaccination effects on CD4 cells after COVID-19. The study's findings and limits: Recruitment yielded few convalescent patients, and the study had no early post-infection timepoints. Marked contraction was observed in infection-induced and vaccine-induced clones late after vaccination.

J gave up 8 bases and V 6 bases, and 7 bases lay outside the gene matches. Germline assignment: CDR1 MNHEY and CDR2 SVGAGI. The CDR3 runs 13 residues. Only in-frame clones appear in the TCRdb table, and some are missing; sequencing was by immunoSEQ multiplex PCR. Altogether 50,000 or so clones are present, about 76% being singletons, with the ten largest covering 5% to 6.5%. Worth noting for this clone: The target antigen is unknown.

Having been cultured for roughly 10 days, the cells underwent CD4+ T cell isolation. SARS-CoV-2 infection was confirmed by PCR in the person between March and December 2020. Subjects were given two BNT162b2 or mRNA-1273 vaccine doses. The origin of this receptor is a human donor who had a prior SARS-CoV-2 infection. Sequences were derived from CD4+ T cells from PBMCs cultured without peptide, sampled after COVID-19 vaccination. J is TRBJ1-3 and V is TRBV6-5, with 7 bases lining up with TRBD1. The chain's CDR3 is CASRRQGEDTIYF. CDR3 sequence (DNA): TGTGCCAGCAGAAGGCAGGGGGAAGACACCATATATTTT.